These 27 T cell receptor beta chains were all obtained from the same sample, sequenced in a study of identical twins. TCRdb recomputed calls from the 5' RACE reads with MiXCR, one row per CDR3 protein. The sample consists of hundreds of thousands of distinct CDR3 sequences, 21% of them appearing once. This same sample was also part of a study on T cells expressing NK-cell markers.

Sequencing was carried out using PBMCs. Source of these receptors: a woman between 18 and 30 years old in good health.

This clonotype was counted between two and nine times. The V and J genes are TRBV5-5 and TRBJ2-1; the D gene is possibly TRBD2 (6 bases). CDR3 length equals 13 residues. CDR1 is SGHKS and CDR2 is YYEKEE in the germline V gene (reference sequence). Trimming pared 4 bases from V and 9 bases from J, leaving 14 bases between. Written as DNA, the CDR3 is TGTGCCAGCAGCCCCGGGGCAGCGGGTGAGCAGTTCTTC. It translates to CASSPGAAGEQFF.

This chain links TRBV12-3 or TRBV12-4 with TRBJ2-1; 13 nucleotides agree with TRBD2. Trimming took 5 bases from V and 6 from J; bases not matched to a gene: 4. CDR3 length: 15 amino acids. The CDR3 loop is CASSPTSGGVNEQFF. The CDR3 nucleotides are TGTGCCAGCAGTCCCACTAGCGGGGGGGTCAATGAGCAGTTCTTC.

This clonotype was found a few times. The V and J genes are TRBV9 and TRBJ2-3; D call uncertain. CDR1 is SGDLS and CDR2 is YYNGEE in the germline V gene. Deletions cut 3 bases from V and 4 bases from J, with 12 bases between. The CDR3 covers 14 residues. CDR3 in DNA: TGTGCCAGCAGCGCTTTCGACCCACCAGATACGCAGTATTTT. As protein: CASSAFDPPDTQYF.

This clonotype was seen only a few times. The V and J genes are TRBV5-1 and TRBJ1-1; 8 bases line up with TRBD1. The length of the CDR3 is 16 residues. Germline V gene sequence: CDR1 SGHRS, CDR2 YFSETQ. V trimming: 2 bases; J trimming: 4 bases; junction bases outside the gene matches: 10. Written as DNA, the CDR3 is TGCGCCAGCAGCTTAGGCATTGGACAGGGCGGCACTGAAGCTTTCTTT. Residues: CASSLGIGQGGTEAFF.

J is TRBJ2-3 and V is TRBV18; TRBD1 might be the D (5 bases). CDR1 KGHSH and CDR2 LQKENI come from the germline V gene. The CDR3 is 15 residues long. V was clipped by 3 bases and J by 4 bases, with 14 bases between them. In nucleotides, the CDR3 is TGTGCCAGCTCACCTGGGGCCTATATAGCAGATACGCAGTATTTT. The encoded protein is CASSPGAYIADTQYF.

The J gene is TRBJ2-1, the V gene TRBV10-3, with TRBD2 matching 9 bases. The CDR3 length is 15 residues. The V segment lost 8 bases and the J segment 5 bases; nucleotides outside the gene matches: 10. From germline, CDR1 is ENHRY and CDR2 SYGVKD. The CDR3 spells CAIGLAGEGNNEQFF. The CDR3, as DNA: TGTGCCATCGGGTTAGCGGGAGAGGGGAACAATGAGCAGTTCTTC.

V gene TRBV5-1 combines with J gene TRBJ2-1; 9 bases fit TRBD2. CDR3 length equals 14 residues. The germline V gene has CDR1 SGHRS and CDR2 YFSETQ. V dropped 4 bases and J dropped 9; count of bases not matched to a gene: 8. The CDR3 sequence: CASSNPSGVGEQFF. CDR3 sequence (DNA): TGCGCCAGCAGCAACCCTAGCGGGGTAGGTGAGCAGTTCTTC.

The rearrangement uses TRBV9 and TRBJ2-7, with D possibly matching TRBD2 (6 bases). Germline CDR1 is SGDLS and CDR2 is YYNGEE. CDR3 length: 12 residues. The V end was cut by 0 bases, the J end by 5 bases, with 6 bases between. The CDR3 nucleotides are TGTGCCAGCAGCGTAGGGGAGGACGAGCAGTACTTC. Translated: CASSVGEDEQYF.

The V gene is TRBV20-1, the J gene TRBJ2-7, with TRBD2 matching over 7 bases. CDR3 length equals 17 residues. Trimming at V came to 6 bases and at J to 0 bases, leaving 17 bases not matched to a gene. CDR1 is DFQATT, CDR2 SNEGSKA, per germline (reference sequence). The CDR3 DNA reads TGCAGTGCCCGGACCGGGACTAACCCAAGGAGCTCCTACGAGCAGTACTTC. It encodes CSARTGTNPRSSYEQYF.

The chain joins TRBV7-9 to TRBJ2-5; 7 bases match TRBD1. Trimming cost V 8 bases and J 2 bases; bases outside gene matches: 2. Looked up from germline, CDR1 is SEHNR and CDR2 is FQNEAQ (reference sequence). The CDR3 has 12 amino acids. The CDR3 coding sequence is TGTGCCAGCTGGGACAGACAAGAGACCCAGTACTTC. Its translation: CASWDRQETQYF.

The V and J genes are TRBV12-3 or TRBV12-4 and TRBJ2-2; D not resolved. There are 15 residues in the CDR3. The germline V and J ends were trimmed by 2 bases and 4 bases, with 11 bases remaining between them. This CDR3 is CASSLLIAATGELFF. As DNA, the CDR3 is TGTGCCAGCAGTTTACTCATAGCTGCCACCGGGGAGCTGTTTTTT.

This clonotype was seen a few times. J is TRBJ2-7 and V is TRBV20-1; D remains unclear. Trimming removed 7 bases from V and 2 bases from J, with 15 bases in between. Germline CDR1 reads DFQATT; CDR2 reads SNEGSKA (reference sequence). The CDR3 consists of 13 residues. DNA of the CDR3: TGCAGTGTAACTTCCAGCAGAACCTACGAGCAGTACTTC. This codes for CSVTSSRTYEQYF.

This clonotype was recorded at least ten times. The rearrangement joins TRBV5-1 to TRBJ2-5, with 9 bases that match TRBD2. CDR1 SGHRS and CDR2 YFSETQ come from the germline V gene. The junction had 7 bases not matched to a gene; V was cut back by 1 base and J by 3 bases. The CDR3 is 16 amino acids. In DNA form, the CDR3 reads TGCGCCAGCAGCTTGTTTCTAGCGGGGACCGAAGAGACCCAGTACTTC. Protein: CASSLFLAGTEETQYF. The full variable domain, rest sourced from reference TRBV5-1 and TRBJ2-5, is KAGVTQTPRYLIKTRGQQVTLSCSPISGHRSVSWYQQTPGQGLQFLFEYFSETQRNKGNFPGRFSGRQFSNSRSEMNVSTLELGDSALYLCASSLFLAGTEETQYFGPGTRLLVL.

This clonotype came up many times. This chain joins TRBV12-3 or TRBV12-4 and TRBJ1-1, with no clear D. V lost 5 bases to trimming and J lost 10 bases, with 17 bases between them. The CDR3 is 13 amino acids. For the CDR3, the DNA is TGTGCCAGCAGTCCGCCTGACGGACGGCGAGCTTTCTTT. Protein sequence: CASSPPDGRRAFF.

The chain is built from TRBV9 and TRBJ2-2, with D perhaps TRBD1 or TRBD2 (6 bases each). CDR1 is SGDLS, CDR2 YYNGEE, per germline. With 3 bases removed from V and 2 bases from J, the gap between germline ends came to 17 bases. The CDR3 runs to 17 residues. As DNA, the CDR3 is TGTGCCAGCAGCGCACAAACCGGGGGCTTTAACACCGGGGAGCTGTTTTTT. Translation gives CASSAQTGGFNTGELFF.

This chain links TRBV6-1 with TRBJ2-5; the D call may be TRBD1 or TRBD2 (5 bases each). V was shortened by 10 bases and J by 4 bases, with 16 bases between the two germline ends. Per germline, CDR1 MNHNS and CDR2 SASEGT. This CDR3 region has 13 residues. For the CDR3, the DNA is TGTGCCACCGCGCGGCAGGGAGTAGAGACCCAGTACTTC. Translation gives CATARQGVETQYF.

A few counts support this clonotype. The gene calls are TRBV5-1 and TRBJ2-7, with unresolved D. CDR1 is SGHRS, CDR2 YFSETQ, per germline. The CDR3 loop spans 13 amino acids. Trimming pared 4 bases from V and 2 bases from J, leaving 10 bases between. In DNA form, the CDR3 reads TGCGCCAGCAGCACCGCAGGCACCTACGAGCAGTACTTC. It specifies CASSTAGTYEQYF.

V usage is TRBV6-5 and J usage is TRBJ1-6; D ambiguous. Germline V gene lookup returns CDR1 MNHEY and CDR2 SVGAGI. The CDR3 covers 15 residues. V was clipped by 0 bases and J by 6 bases, with 9 bases between them. CDR3 in DNA: TGTGCCAGCAGTTACTCGAGGCTGGGTAATTCACCCCTCCACTTT. Translating it yields CASSYSRLGNSPLHF.

This clonotype was seen only a few times. This sequence joins TRBV5-5 and TRBJ1-5; unclear D gene. The CDR3 has 13 residues. The germline V and J ends were trimmed by 0 bases and 9 bases, with 10 bases remaining between them. Germline CDR1 reads SGHKS; CDR2 reads YYEKEE (reference sequence). CDR3: CASSLEIIGPQHF. Here the CDR3 DNA reads TGTGCCAGCAGCTTGGAAATTATTGGGCCCCAGCATTTT.

This clonotype turned up a few times. This chain connects TRBV5-1 to TRBJ2-5; TRBD1 aligns across 7 bases. The germline V gene has CDR1 SGHRS and CDR2 YFSETQ. The CDR3 runs 14 residues. Trimming took 4 bases from V and 2 from J; bases not matched to a gene: 5. CDR3 sequence reads: CASSTGDRQETQYF. The CDR3 coding sequence is TGCGCCAGCAGCACAGGGGACAGACAAGAGACCCAGTACTTC.

CDR3 sequence: CASTRGRGGRETQYF. In nucleotides, the CDR3 is TGTGCCAGCACCCGTGGTAGAGGCGGTCGAGAGACCCAGTACTTC. The chain links TRBV7-9 to TRBJ2-5; no reliable D call. V was shortened by 7 bases and J by 4 bases, with 19 bases between the two germline ends. Germline CDR1 reads SEHNR; CDR2 reads FQNEAQ (reference sequence). The CDR3 runs 15 residues.

This clonotype was counted many times. This chain uses TRBV29-1 with TRBJ2-5; D is unresolved. Trimming took 3 bases from V and 3 from J, leaving 11 bases between them. CDR3 length equals 13 residues. Germline assignment: CDR1 SQVTM and CDR2 ANQGSEA. The CDR3 DNA reads as TGCAGCGTTGATGCCGGACCTAAAGAGACCCAGTACTTC. It yields the protein CSVDAGPKETQYF.

This clonotype was detected many times. The CDR3 here is CASSQTGETQYF. CDR3 nucleotides: TGTGCCAGCAGCCAGACTGGCGAAACGCAGTATTTT. V is TRBV16 and J is TRBJ2-3; D is uncertain. The V end was cut by 3 bases, the J end by 9 bases, with 10 bases between. Germline V gene data show CDR1 as KGHSY and CDR2 as FQNENV. The CDR3 consists of 12 residues.

This clonotype was recorded at least ten times. The CDR3 region is CASRVSGVNTGELFF. The CDR3 DNA follows: TGTGCCAGCAGGGTTAGCGGGGTAAACACCGGGGAGCTGTTTTTT. The chain uses TRBV12-3 or TRBV12-4 and TRBJ2-2; 8 bases align to TRBD2. The CDR3 spans 15 residues. V gave up 6 bases and J gave up 2 bases; unmatched junction bases: 5.

This clonotype was seen more than once but under ten times. J is TRBJ2-7 and V is TRBV7-6; 10 positions agree with TRBD2. Trimming at V came to 5 bases and at J to 3 bases, leaving 10 bases not matched to a gene. The CDR3 spans 16 residues. Per the germline V gene, CDR1 is SGHVS and CDR2 is FNYEAQ. CDR3 in amino acids: CASSTSLAGVLYEQYF. DNA of the CDR3: TGTGCCAGCAGCACAAGCCTAGCGGGAGTTCTCTACGAGCAGTACTTC.

Many counts were recorded for this clonotype. The CDR3 reads CSARGRGRSGELFF. CDR3 in DNA: TGCAGTGCTAGAGGTCGGGGCCGGTCCGGGGAGCTGTTTTTT. The chain combines TRBV20-1 with TRBJ2-2, with D perhaps being TRBD1 or TRBD2 (5 bases each). The CDR3 spans 14 residues. V lost 1 base to trimming and J lost 6 bases, with 12 bases between them. Germline-derived CDR1 and CDR2 are DFQATT and SNEGSKA (reference sequence).

The rearrangement joins TRBV20-1 to TRBJ2-5; 9 bases align to TRBD2. In germline, CDR1 is DFQATT, CDR2 SNEGSKA (reference sequence). CDR3 length: 13 amino acids. J gave up 5 bases and V 6 bases, and 7 bases lay outside the gene matches. CDR3 bases: TGCAGTGCCCGCGGGGGGGGTTGGGAGACCCAGTACTTC. Translation gives CSARGGGWETQYF.